The entry below gives a single T cell receptor beta chain sequence along with its context. Its matching antigen is unknown. The source of the sample is a study of cytomegalovirus exposure and HLA in healthy donors. Study-level points and caveats: TRBV6-2, TRBV6-3 and some other V segments were unresolvable in 87-base-pair reads. Association of a missense DCLRE1C variant with TCR beta V- and J-gene trimming was reported in a later analysis. Published work reported that the classifier diagnosed cytomegalovirus status with high specificity and sensitivity. Evidence from a later analysis indicated that most CMV-associated TCR beta chains looked HLA-restricted.

PCR was performed using 60 Vbeta and 13 Jbeta primers. Assay: immunoSEQ multiplex PCR; the TCRdb copy retains only in-frame clones and omits some. The sample consists of 150,000 to 200,000 clones, roughly 80% of them appearing once. Germline values: CDR1 LNHNV, CDR2 YYDKDF (reference sequence). The germline V and J ends were trimmed by 1 base and 1 base, with 15 bases remaining between them. The CDR3 sequence is 17 residues long. The V call is TRBV15, the J call TRBJ2-3; D is unclear. The receptor was derived from a man aged 50 to 60 in good health and CMV-seronegative. Sequenced input: PBMCs. The CDR3 protein is CATSRGGSARRTDTQYF. DNA for the CDR3: TGTGCCACCAGCAGAGGAGGTTCGGCTAGGCGCACAGATACGCAGTATTTT. Full variable domain (rest looked up from reference TRBV15 and TRBJ2-3): DAMVIQNPRYQVTQFGKPVTLSCSQTLNHNVMYWYQQKSSQAPKLLFHYYDKDFNNEADTPDNFQSRRPNTSFCFLDIRSPGLGDTAMYLCATSRGGSARRTDTQYFGPGTRLTVL.